Here is one TCR beta chain with its context. The sample originates from a study of blood T cell repertoires in COVID-19. The overall study: Both acute and convalescent COVID-19 samples were obtained from the United States, Italy and Spain.

Assignments of participants to cohorts depended upon their own reported clinical history. Clones were read by immunoSEQ multiplex PCR, and TCRdb kept only the in-frame ones, dropping some. The data contain roughly 400,000 clones, more than 70% of them singletons. V lost 1 base to trimming and J lost 7 bases; unmatched junction nucleotides: 5. The CDR3 contains 14 residues. Looked up from germline, CDR1 is SGHRS and CDR2 is YFSETQ. Sample: PBMCs or T cells enriched from blood (not recorded which). The origin of this receptor is a woman aged 18-29 years who had been exposed to COVID-19. The chain uses TRBV5-1 and TRBJ2-1, with 7 positions matching TRBD1. Written as DNA, the CDR3 is TGCGCCAGCAGCTTGTCACAGGGGTTAAATGAGCAGTTCTTC. The encoded protein is CASSLSQGLNEQFF.